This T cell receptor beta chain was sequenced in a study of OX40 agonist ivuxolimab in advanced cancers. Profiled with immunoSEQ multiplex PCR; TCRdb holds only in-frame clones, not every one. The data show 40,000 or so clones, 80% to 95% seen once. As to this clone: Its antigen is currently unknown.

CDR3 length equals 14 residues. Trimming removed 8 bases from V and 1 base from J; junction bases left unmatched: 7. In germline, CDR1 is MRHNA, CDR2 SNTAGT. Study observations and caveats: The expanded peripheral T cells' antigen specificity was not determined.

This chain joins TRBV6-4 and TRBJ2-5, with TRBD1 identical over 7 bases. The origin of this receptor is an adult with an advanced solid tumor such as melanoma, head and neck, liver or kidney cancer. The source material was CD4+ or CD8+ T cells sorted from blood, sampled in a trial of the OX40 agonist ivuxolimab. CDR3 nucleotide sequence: TGTGCCAGCGATAAGGGGGCTCTCCAAGAGACCCAGTACTTC. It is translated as CASDKGALQETQYF.